Listed below are T cell receptor beta chains from one sample, sequenced in a study of cytomegalovirus exposure and HLA in healthy donors. The data were produced by immunoSEQ multiplex PCR, yet TCRdb's version contains in-frame clones alone and is incomplete. The data show 50,000 or so clones, with around 62% seen just once and 12% held by the top ten. Source material: PBMCs. The receptors originated from a human donor in good health. The CDR3 runs from the conserved cysteine through the conserved F or W. D genes are given only for firm matches. Size tells how often a clone was seen (once, few, many) or the class of an expanded clone, and some rows leave it out.

v_call	clone_size	d_call	j_call	cdr3_aa	cdr3_nt
TRBV30	-	TRBD1	TRBJ1-2	CACQKGAQELHGYTF	TGTGCCTGTCAAAAGGGGGCCCAAGAGCTCCATGGCTACACCTTC
TRBV6-5	-	-	TRBJ2-4	CASSLGLAKNIQYF	TGTGCCAGCAGTTTGGGACTAGCCAAAAACATTCAGTACTTC
TRBV9	-	-	TRBJ2-3	CASSVGDLISTDTQYF	TGTGCCAGCAGCGTAGGCGATCTTATTAGCACAGATACGCAGTATTTT
TRBV6-6	-	TRBD2	TRBJ2-7	CASSGRVSYEQYF	TGTGCCAGCAGTGGGAGGGTCTCCTACGAGCAGTACTTC
TRBV9	-	-	TRBJ2-3	CASSVVSLGGLDTQYF	TGTGCCAGCAGCGTAGTCTCGTTAGGAGGACTAGATACGCAGTATTTT
TRBV30	-	TRBD1	TRBJ1-6	CACRRDRAPLHF	TGTGCCTGCCGCCGGGACAGGGCTCCCCTCCACTTT
TRBV5-1	once	-	TRBJ2-7	CASSLNGNYEQYF	TGCGCCAGCAGCTTGAACGGGAACTACGAGCAGTACTTC
TRBV2	-	TRBD1	TRBJ2-2	CASRRGGVSVTGELFF	TGTGCCAGCAGGAGAGGGGGCGTTTCGGTTACCGGGGAGCTGTTTTTT
TRBV15	-	TRBD2	TRBJ2-5	CATSRDLASGGGYF	TGTGCCACCAGCAGAGATCTGGCTAGCGGGGGCGGGTACTTC
TRBV7-2	-	TRBD2	TRBJ2-7	CASSFSGGKYEQYF	TGTGCCAGCAGCTTCTCCGGGGGGAAATACGAGCAGTACTTC
TRBV5-4	-	-	TRBJ2-7	CASSLDLYSYEQYF	TGTGCCAGCAGCTTGGACTTATACTCCTACGAGCAGTACTTC
TRBV30	-	-	TRBJ1-2	CAWSVPGGRGYGYTF	TGTGCCTGGAGTGTACCGGGGGGTCGAGGCTATGGCTACACCTTC
TRBV5-8	-	-	TRBJ2-2	CASSPNSHTGELFF	TGTGCCAGCAGCCCGAACTCACACACCGGGGAGCTGTTTTTT
TRBV7-9	few	-	TRBJ2-3	CASSLDLQGTDTQYF	TGTGCCAGCAGCTTAGACCTCCAGGGGACAGATACGCAGTATTTT
TRBV30	-	TRBD1	TRBJ2-4	CAWSVRDRPKNIQYF	TGTGCCTGGAGTGTTCGGGACAGGCCCAAAAACATTCAGTACTTC
TRBV5-4	-	-	TRBJ2-5	CASSLDWLERTQYF	TGTGCCAGCAGCTTGGATTGGCTAGAGAGGACCCAGTACTTC
TRBV13	-	TRBD2	TRBJ2-3	CASSPTFGGGSADTQYF	TGTGCCAGCAGCCCAACCTTCGGGGGGGGAAGCGCAGATACGCAGTATTTT
TRBV7-9	-	-	TRBJ2-1	CASSLQGNNEQFF	TGTGCCAGCAGCTTACAGGGCAACAATGAGCAGTTCTTC
TRBV2	once	TRBD1	TRBJ2-7	CASSRGQGARGDF	TGTGCCAGCAGTCGGGGACAGGGGGCGAGGGGAGACTTC
TRBV9	-	-	TRBJ2-5	CASSPYRGAVEETQYF	TGTGCCAGCAGCCCATATCGGGGGGCCGTCGAGGAGACCCAGTACTTC
TRBV19	few	-	TRBJ2-7	CASTGNSYEQYF	TGTGCCTCAACAGGGAATTCCTACGAGCAGTACTTC
TRBV2	-	TRBD2	TRBJ2-3	CASRLAGGTDTQYF	TGTGCCAGCAGACTAGCGGGGGGCACAGATACGCAGTATTTT
TRBV27	-	-	TRBJ1-4	CASSGLREKLFF	TGTGCCAGCTCTGGGTTGCGGGAAAAACTGTTTTTT
TRBV4-2	-	-	TRBJ1-3	CASSQTGSSSGNTIYF	TGTGCCAGCAGCCAAACCGGGAGCTCCTCTGGAAACACCATATATTTT
TRBV6-6	-	TRBD1	TRBJ1-1	CASSYSIQGAAEAFF	TGTGCCAGCAGTTACTCGATACAGGGGGCTGCTGAAGCTTTCTTT
TRBV30	-	TRBD2	TRBJ2-3	CAWRVSGVLDTQYF	TGTGCCTGGAGGGTTAGCGGGGTGTTAGATACGCAGTATTTT
TRBV6-5	-	TRBD1	TRBJ2-4	CASSSPGTGAAIQYF	TGTGCCAGCAGTTCCCCCGGGACAGGGGCAGCCATTCAGTACTTC
TRBV28	-	TRBD1	TRBJ1-1	CASSFTGGRTEAFF	TGTGCCAGCAGTTTCACAGGGGGGCGGACTGAAGCTTTCTTT
TRBV7-9	-	TRBD2	TRBJ2-7	CASSVASGGGYEQYF	TGTGCCAGCAGCGTTGCTAGCGGGGGGGGCTACGAGCAGTACTTC
TRBV18	-	-	TRBJ2-6	CASSPGGSGANVLTF	TGTGCCAGCTCTCCAGGAGGCTCGGGGGCCAACGTCCTGACTTTC
TRBV6-1	-	-	TRBJ1-6	CASSEGGAPYNSPLHF	TGTGCCAGCAGTGAGGGAGGGGCTCCGTATAATTCACCCCTCCACTTT
TRBV19	-	TRBD1	TRBJ1-6	CASSIRDRYSPLHF	TGTGCCAGTAGTATTCGGGACAGGTATTCACCCCTCCACTTT
TRBV11-1	-	-	TRBJ1-4	CASSRSSRANEKLFF	TGTGCCAGCAGCCGGAGTTCCCGAGCTAATGAAAAACTGTTTTTT
TRBV6-1	-	TRBD1	TRBJ1-4	CASTGQGMDEKLFF	TGTGCCAGCACCGGACAGGGGATGGATGAAAAACTGTTTTTT
TRBV9	few	TRBD2	TRBJ2-5	CASSGGGQETQYF	TGTGCCAGCAGCGGGGGGGGCCAAGAGACCCAGTACTTC
TRBV13	few	-	TRBJ1-1	CASSFRTEAFF	TGTGCCAGCAGCTTTCGCACTGAAGCTTTCTTT
TRBV5-1	few	TRBD1	TRBJ1-5	CASSLTGESNQPQHF	TGCGCCAGCAGCTTGACAGGGGAGAGCAATCAGCCCCAGCATTTT
TRBV5-8	-	-	TRBJ1-6	CASSLYGGYNSPLHF	TGTGCCAGCAGCTTGTACGGGGGATATAATTCACCCCTCCACTTT
TRBV4-2	-	-	TRBJ1-1	CASSQVGGTPNTEAFF	TGTGCCAGCAGCCAAGTGGGGGGGACACCGAACACTGAAGCTTTCTTT
TRBV5-1	-	-	TRBJ2-7	CASSLAMTASTYEQYF	TGCGCCAGCAGCTTGGCTATGACAGCCTCAACCTACGAGCAGTACTTC
TRBV9	-	TRBD1	TRBJ1-2	CASSDGTVNYGYTF	TGTGCCAGCAGCGACGGGACAGTTAACTATGGCTACACCTTC
TRBV5-6	few	-	TRBJ2-7	CASSPAGYEQYF	TGTGCCAGCAGTCCCGCCGGTTACGAGCAGTACTTC
TRBV7-8	-	-	TRBJ2-1	CASSILKTGKVFF	TGTGCCAGCAGCATTCTTAAAACAGGGAAAGTGTTCTTC
TRBV2	-	-	TRBJ2-1	CASNVGAGYNEQFF	TGTGCCAGCAACGTAGGGGCAGGGTACAATGAGCAGTTCTTC
TRBV14	few	-	TRBJ1-2	CASSPLAFPWNGYPF	TGTGCCAGCAGCCCTTTAGCCTTTCCCTGGAATGGCTACCCCTTC
TRBV19	-	TRBD2	TRBJ2-5	CASSIDPSGGMRETQYF	TGTGCCAGTAGTATAGATCCTAGCGGGGGCATGAGAGAGACCCAGTACTTC
TRBV6-1	-	-	TRBJ2-7	CACERGGYEQYF	TGTGCCTGCGAGAGGGGGGGCTACGAGCAGTACTTC
TRBV5-1	-	TRBD1	TRBJ2-2	CASRPGQVNTGELFF	TGCGCCAGCAGACCAGGACAGGTGAACACCGGGGAGCTGTTTTTT
TRBV30	-	-	TRBJ2-7	CAWSGQGTYEQYF	TGTGCCTGGAGCGGACAAGGGACCTACGAGCAGTACTTC
TRBV5-1	-	-	TRBJ2-2	CASFSGEKNTGELFF	TGCGCCAGCTTTAGCGGAGAGAAGAACACCGGGGAGCTGTTTTTT
TRBV19	-	-	TRBJ1-4	CASSRNRVTNEKLFF	TGTGCCAGTAGCCGAAACAGGGTTACTAATGAAAAACTGTTTTTT
TRBV7-9	few	-	TRBJ2-2	CASSSQGTGELFF	TGTGCCAGCAGCTCACAGGGCACCGGGGAGCTGTTTTTT
TRBV7-2	few	-	TRBJ1-6	CASSLVPQNNSPLHF	TGTGCCAGCAGCTTAGTACCCCAGAATAACTCACCCCTCCACTTT
TRBV18	once	TRBD2	TRBJ2-2	CASSPPEGTSGNTGELFF	TGTGCCAGCTCACCCCCGGAAGGGACTAGCGGGAACACCGGGGAGCTGTTTTTT